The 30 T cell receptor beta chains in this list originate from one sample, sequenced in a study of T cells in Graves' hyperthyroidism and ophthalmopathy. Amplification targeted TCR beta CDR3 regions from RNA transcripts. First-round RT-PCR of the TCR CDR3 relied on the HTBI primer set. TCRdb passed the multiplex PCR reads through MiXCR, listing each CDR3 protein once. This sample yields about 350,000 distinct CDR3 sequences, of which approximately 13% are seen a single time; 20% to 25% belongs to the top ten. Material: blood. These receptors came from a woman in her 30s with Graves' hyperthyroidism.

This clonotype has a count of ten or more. The CDR3 spells CSARALPGQGSYEQYF. In DNA, the CDR3 is TGCAGTGCTAGAGCCCTCCCGGGACAGGGGTCCTACGAGCAGTACTTC. V is TRBV20-1 and J is TRBJ2-7; TRBD1 matches at 10 bases. J was trimmed by 1 base and V by 1 base; bases with no gene match: 7. Germline V CDR1 and CDR2: DFQATT, SNEGSKA (reference sequence). This CDR3 is built from 16 residues.

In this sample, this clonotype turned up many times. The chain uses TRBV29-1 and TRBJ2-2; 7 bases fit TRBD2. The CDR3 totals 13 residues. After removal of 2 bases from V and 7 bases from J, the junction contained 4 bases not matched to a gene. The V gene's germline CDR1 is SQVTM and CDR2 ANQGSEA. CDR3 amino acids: CSVEWTRDGELFF. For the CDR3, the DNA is TGCAGCGTTGAATGGACTAGAGACGGGGAGCTGTTTTTT.

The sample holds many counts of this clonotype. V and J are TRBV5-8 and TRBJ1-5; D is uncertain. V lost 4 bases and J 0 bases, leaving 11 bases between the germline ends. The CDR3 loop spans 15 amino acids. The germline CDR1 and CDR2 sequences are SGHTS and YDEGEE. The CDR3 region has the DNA TGTGCCAGCAGCGAAGACGGCTATAGCAATCAGCCCCAGCATTTT. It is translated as CASSEDGYSNQPQHF. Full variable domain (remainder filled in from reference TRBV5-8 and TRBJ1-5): EAGVTQSPTHLIKTRGQQATLRCSPISGHTSVYWYQQALGLGLQFLLWYDEGEERNRGNFPPRFSGRQFPNYSSELNVNALELEDSALYLCASSEDGYSNQPQHFGDGTRLSIL.

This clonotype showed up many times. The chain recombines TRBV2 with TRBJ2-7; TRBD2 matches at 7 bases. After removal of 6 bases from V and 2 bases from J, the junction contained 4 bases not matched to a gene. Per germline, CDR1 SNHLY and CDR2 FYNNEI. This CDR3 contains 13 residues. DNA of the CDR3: TGTGCCAGCAGAGACCGGGGGGCCTACGAGCAGTACTTC. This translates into CASRDRGAYEQYF. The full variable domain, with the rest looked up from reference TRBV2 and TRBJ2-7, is EPEVTQTPSHQVTQMGQEVILRCVPISNHLYFYWYRQILGQKVEFLVSFYNNEISEKSEIFDDQFSVERPDGSNFTLKIRSTKLEDSAMYFCASRDRGAYEQYFGPGTRLTVT.

The chain's CDR3 is CASSLRALAGVSHNSYNEQFF. CDR3 nucleotides: TGTGCCAGCAGTTTAAGAGCGCTAGCGGGAGTCTCCCACAACTCCTACAATGAGCAGTTCTTC. The chain joins TRBV12-3 or TRBV12-4 to TRBJ2-1; 10 bases align to TRBD2. With V trimmed by 2 bases and J by 0 bases, 16 bases remained unmatched. CDR3 size: 21 residues.

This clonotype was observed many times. The CDR3 region is CASSPRDSQTQYF. The CDR3 DNA follows: TGTGCCAGCAGTCCCCGGGACTCCCAGACCCAGTACTTC. The chain employs TRBV12-3 or TRBV12-4 and TRBJ2-5; D perhaps matches TRBD2 (6 bases). This CDR3 has 13 amino acids. V was cut by 5 bases and J by 6 bases, with 13 bases left in between.

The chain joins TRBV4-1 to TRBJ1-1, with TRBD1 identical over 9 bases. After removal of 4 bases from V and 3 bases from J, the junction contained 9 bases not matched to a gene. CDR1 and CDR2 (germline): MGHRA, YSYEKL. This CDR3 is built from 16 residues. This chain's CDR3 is CASSPTGGTWDTEAFF. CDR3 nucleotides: TGCGCCAGCAGCCCGACAGGGGGGACCTGGGACACTGAAGCTTTCTTT.

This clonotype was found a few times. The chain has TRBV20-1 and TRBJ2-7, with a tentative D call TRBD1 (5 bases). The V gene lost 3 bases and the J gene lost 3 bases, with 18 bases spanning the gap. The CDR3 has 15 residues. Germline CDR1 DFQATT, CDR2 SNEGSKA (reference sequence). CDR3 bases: TGCAGTGCTAGGGGGTCGGACACTTCTTACTACGAGCAGTACTTC. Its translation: CSARGSDTSYYEQYF.

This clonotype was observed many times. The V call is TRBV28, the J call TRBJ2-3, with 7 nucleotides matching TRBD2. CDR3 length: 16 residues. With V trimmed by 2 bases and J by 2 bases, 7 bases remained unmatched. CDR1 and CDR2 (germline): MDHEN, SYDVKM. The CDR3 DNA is TGTGCCAGCAGTTTACCGGGACTAAGCCTCACAGATACGCAGTATTTT. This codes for CASSLPGLSLTDTQYF.

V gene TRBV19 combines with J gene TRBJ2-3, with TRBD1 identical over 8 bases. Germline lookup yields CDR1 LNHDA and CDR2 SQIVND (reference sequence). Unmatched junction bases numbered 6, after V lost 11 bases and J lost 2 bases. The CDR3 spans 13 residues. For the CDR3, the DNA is TGTGCCGCCAGACAGGGGTCCACAGATACGCAGTATTTT. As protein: CAARQGSTDTQYF.

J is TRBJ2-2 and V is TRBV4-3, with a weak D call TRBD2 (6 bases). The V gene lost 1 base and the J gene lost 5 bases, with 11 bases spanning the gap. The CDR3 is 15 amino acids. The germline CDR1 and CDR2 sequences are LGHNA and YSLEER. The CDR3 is CASSQGDFQTGELFF. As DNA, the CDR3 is TGCGCCAGCAGCCAAGGGGACTTCCAAACCGGGGAGCTGTTTTTT.

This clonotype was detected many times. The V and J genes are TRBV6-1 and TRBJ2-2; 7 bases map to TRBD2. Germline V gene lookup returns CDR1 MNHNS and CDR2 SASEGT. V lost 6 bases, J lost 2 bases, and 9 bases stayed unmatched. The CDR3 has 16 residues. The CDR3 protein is CASRRYAGDNTGELFF. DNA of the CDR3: TGTGCCAGCAGACGCTATGCGGGAGATAACACCGGGGAGCTGTTTTTT.

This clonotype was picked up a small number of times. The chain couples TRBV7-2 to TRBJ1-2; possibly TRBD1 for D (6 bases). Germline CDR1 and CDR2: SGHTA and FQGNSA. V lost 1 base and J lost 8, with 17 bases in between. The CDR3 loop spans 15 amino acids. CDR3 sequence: CASSLGMTGLEGYTF. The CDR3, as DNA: TGTGCCAGCAGCTTAGGGATGACAGGCCTGGAAGGCTACACCTTC.

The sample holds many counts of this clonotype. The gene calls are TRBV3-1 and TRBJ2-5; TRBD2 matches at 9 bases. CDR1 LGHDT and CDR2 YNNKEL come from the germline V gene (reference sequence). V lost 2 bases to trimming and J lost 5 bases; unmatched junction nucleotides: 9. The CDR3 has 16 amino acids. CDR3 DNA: TGTGCCAGCAGCCAAACTAGCGGGTTTGCGCGGGAGACCCAGTACTTC. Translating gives CASSQTSGFARETQYF.

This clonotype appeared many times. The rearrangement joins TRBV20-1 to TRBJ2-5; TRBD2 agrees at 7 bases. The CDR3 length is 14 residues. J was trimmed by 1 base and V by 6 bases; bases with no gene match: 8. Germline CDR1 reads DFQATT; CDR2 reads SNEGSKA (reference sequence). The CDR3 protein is CSAPGPSGQETQYF. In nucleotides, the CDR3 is TGCAGTGCGCCAGGGCCTAGCGGCCAAGAGACCCAGTACTTC.

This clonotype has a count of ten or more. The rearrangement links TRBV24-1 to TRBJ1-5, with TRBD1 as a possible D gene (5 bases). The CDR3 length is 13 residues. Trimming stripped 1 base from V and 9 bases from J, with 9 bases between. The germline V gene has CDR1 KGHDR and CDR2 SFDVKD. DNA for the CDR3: TGTGCCACCAGTGATTTAGGCGGGGGGCCCCAGCATTTT. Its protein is CATSDLGGGPQHF.

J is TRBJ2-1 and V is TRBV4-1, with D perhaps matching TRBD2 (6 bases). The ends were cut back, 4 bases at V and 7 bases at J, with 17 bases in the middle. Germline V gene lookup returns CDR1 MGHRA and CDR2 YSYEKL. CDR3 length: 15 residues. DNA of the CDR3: TGCGCCAGCAGCCTTCCCCCCGGGGGAAGGAATGAGCAGTTCTTC. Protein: CASSLPPGGRNEQFF.

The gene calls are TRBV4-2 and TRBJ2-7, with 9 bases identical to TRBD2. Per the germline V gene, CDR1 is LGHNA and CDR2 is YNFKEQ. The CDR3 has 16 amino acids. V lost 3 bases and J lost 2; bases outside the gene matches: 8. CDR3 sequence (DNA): TGTGCCAGCAGCCAGGATAGCGGGAGTACCCCCTACGAGCAGTACTTC. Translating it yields CASSQDSGSTPYEQYF.

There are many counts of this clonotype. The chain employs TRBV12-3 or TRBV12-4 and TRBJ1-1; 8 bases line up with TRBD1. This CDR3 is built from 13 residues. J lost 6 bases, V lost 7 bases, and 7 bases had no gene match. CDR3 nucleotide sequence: TGTGCCAGCAACCAGGGGGCCGGGGCTGAAGCTTTCTTT. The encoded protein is CASNQGAGAEAFF.

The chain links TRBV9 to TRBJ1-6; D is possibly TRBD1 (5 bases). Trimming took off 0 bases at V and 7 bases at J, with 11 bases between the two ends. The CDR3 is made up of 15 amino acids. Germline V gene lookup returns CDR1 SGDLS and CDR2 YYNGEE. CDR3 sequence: CASSVEGDGNSPLHF. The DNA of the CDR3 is TGTGCCAGCAGCGTAGAAGGGGACGGGAATTCACCCCTCCACTTT.

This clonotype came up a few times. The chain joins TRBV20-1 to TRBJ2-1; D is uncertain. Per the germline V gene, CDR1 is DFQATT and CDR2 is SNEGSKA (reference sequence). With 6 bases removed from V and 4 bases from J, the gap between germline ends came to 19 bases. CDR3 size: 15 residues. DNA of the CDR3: TGCAGTGCCCGACGATCCGGGTATCGATACAATGAGCAGTTCTTC. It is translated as CSARRSGYRYNEQFF.

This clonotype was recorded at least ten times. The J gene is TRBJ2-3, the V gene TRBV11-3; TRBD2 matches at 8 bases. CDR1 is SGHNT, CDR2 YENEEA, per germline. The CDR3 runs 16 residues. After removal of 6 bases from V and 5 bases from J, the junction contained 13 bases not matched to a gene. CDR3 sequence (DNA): TGTGCCAGCAGTCAATCCGGGACCCGGGGGGGAGATACGCAGTATTTT. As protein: CASSQSGTRGGDTQYF.

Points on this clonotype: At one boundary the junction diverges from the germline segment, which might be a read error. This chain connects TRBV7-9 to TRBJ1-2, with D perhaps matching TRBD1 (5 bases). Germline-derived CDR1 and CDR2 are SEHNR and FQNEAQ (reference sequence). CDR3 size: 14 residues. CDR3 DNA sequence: TGCGCCAGCAGCTTGGAGGGGCAGTCATATGGCTACACCTTC. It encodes CASSLEGQSYGYTF.

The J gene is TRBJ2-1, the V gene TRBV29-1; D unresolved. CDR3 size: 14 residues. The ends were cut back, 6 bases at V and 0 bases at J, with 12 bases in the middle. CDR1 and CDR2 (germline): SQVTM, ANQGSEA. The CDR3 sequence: CSVMGRSSYNEQFF. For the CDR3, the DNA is TGCAGCGTGATGGGCCGGAGCTCCTACAATGAGCAGTTCTTC.

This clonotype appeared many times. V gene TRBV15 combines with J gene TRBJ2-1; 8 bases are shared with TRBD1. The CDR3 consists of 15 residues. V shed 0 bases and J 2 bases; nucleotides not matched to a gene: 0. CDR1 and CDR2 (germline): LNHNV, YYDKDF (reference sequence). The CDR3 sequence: CATSREQGAYNEQFF. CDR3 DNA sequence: TGTGCCACCAGCAGAGAACAGGGGGCCTACAATGAGCAGTTCTTC.

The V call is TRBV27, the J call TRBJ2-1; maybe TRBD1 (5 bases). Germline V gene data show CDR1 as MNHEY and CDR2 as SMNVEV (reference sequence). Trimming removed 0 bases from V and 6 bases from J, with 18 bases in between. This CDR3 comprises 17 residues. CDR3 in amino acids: CASSLSVTGSWFNEQFF. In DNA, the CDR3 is TGTGCCAGCAGTTTATCGGTCACAGGTTCTTGGTTCAATGAGCAGTTCTTC.

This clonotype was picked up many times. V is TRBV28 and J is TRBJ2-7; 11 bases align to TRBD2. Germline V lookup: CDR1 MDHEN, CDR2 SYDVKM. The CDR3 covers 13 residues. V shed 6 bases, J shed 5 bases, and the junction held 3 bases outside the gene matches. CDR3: CASRRGLADEQYF. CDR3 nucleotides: TGTGCCAGCAGGAGGGGACTAGCGGACGAGCAGTACTTC.

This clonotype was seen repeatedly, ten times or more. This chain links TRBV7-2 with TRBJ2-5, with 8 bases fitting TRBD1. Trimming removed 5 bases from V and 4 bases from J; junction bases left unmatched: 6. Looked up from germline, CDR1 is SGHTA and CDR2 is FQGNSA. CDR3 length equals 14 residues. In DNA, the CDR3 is TGTGCCAGCAGCACCAGGACAGGGCCAGAGACCCAGTACTTC. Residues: CASSTRTGPETQYF. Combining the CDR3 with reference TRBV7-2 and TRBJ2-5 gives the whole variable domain GAGVSQSPSNKVTEKGKDVELRCDPISGHTALYWYRQSLGQGLEFLIYFQGNSAPDKSGLPSDRFSAERTGGSVSTLTIQRTQQEDSAVYLCASSTRTGPETQYFGPGTRLLVL.

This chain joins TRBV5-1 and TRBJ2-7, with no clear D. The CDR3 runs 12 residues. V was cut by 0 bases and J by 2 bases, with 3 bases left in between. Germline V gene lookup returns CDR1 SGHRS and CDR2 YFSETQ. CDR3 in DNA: TGCGCCAGCAGCTTGGCACCCTACGAGCAGTACTTC. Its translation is CASSLAPYEQYF.

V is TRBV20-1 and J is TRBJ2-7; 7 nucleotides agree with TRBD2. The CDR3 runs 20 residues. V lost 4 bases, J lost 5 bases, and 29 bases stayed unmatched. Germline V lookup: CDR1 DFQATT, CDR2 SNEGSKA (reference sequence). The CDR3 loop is CSAIYPLSLERDQFGDEQYF. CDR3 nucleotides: TGCAGTGCTATTTACCCCCTTTCCCTAGAGCGGGACCAGTTCGGCGACGAGCAGTACTTC.